This T cell receptor (beta chain) was sequenced in a study of T cells in lung cancer brain metastases. Background on the study: Tobacco use history was present in about 85% of the 20 patients, median around 43 pack-years. Study results and caveats: Effects of preoperative corticosteroids on T cell infiltration in brain metastases could not be controlled. Most clones were lesion-specific, with limited overlap between paired lesions (mean Morisita index around 0.23).

This clone has just one count. Antigen unknown. The V and J ends lost 2 bases and 6 bases respectively, with 10 bases between them. This CDR3 contains 13 residues. Germline V gives CDR1 SGDLS, CDR2 YYNGEE. Paired samples had equal genomic DNA input, ranging 2.24 to 4.92 ug. Libraries were prepared by immunoSEQ multiplex PCR; TCRdb keeps only in-frame clonotypes and omits some of them. Of 3,000 or so clones listed, 85% to 90% are singletons. The sample was tumor tissue from the primary lung tumor. The gene calls are TRBV9 and TRBJ2-3; D not certain. This clonotype originated in a woman between 45 and 65 years old with non-small cell lung cancer. CDR3 in DNA: TGTGCCAGCAGCGTCGGACCGTCGGATACGCAGTATTTT. Its translation is CASSVGPSDTQYF.